The sequence of this T cell receptor beta chain was determined in a study of Ad26.COV2.S vaccination and SARS-CoV-2 variants. Study-wide results and limits: Greater spike-specific TCR breadth was seen in vaccine recipients than in placebo recipients.

Profiled with immunoSEQ multiplex PCR; TCRdb holds only in-frame clones, not every one. The profile shows fewer than 400,000 clones, about 88% of them singletons. Treatment defined: roughly 20 received Ad26.COV2.S at low or high dose, single or two shots; several received placebo; per-sample allocation not given. After the first vaccine or placebo injection, samples were drawn on day 63. Germline V lookup: CDR1 SEHNR, CDR2 FQNEAQ (reference sequence). This CDR3 has 16 amino acids. J was trimmed by 5 bases and V by 5 bases; bases with no gene match: 14. As concerns this clone: Its antigen remains unknown.

The material was peripheral blood, obtained in a trial of Ad26.COV2.S vaccine versus placebo. This receptor was taken from a person aged 18-65 years who received the Ad26.COV2.S COVID-19 vaccine or a placebo. V gene TRBV7-9 combines with J gene TRBJ2-7, with 8 positions matching TRBD2. CDR3 protein: CASSRPPGGGRHEQYF. The CDR3 DNA is TGTGCCAGCAGCCGCCCGCCCGGGGGGGGCCGCCACGAGCAGTACTTC. Together with reference TRBV7-9 and TRBJ2-7, the CDR3 gives the full variable domain: DTGVSQNPRHKITKRGQNVTFRCDPISEHNRLYWYRQTLGQGPEFLTYFQNEAQLEKSRLLSDRFSAERPKGSFSTLEIQRTEQGDSAMYLCASSRPPGGGRHEQYFGPGTRLTVT.